These 20 T cell receptor beta chains were all obtained from the same sample, sequenced in a study of human T cells and chemical hapten exposure. Time point defined: patch test 1, 2 weeks after DPC sensitization. As to treatment: therapeutic diphenylcyclopropenone sensitization with weekly scalp DPC. TCRdb redid the calling of the RACE reads with MiXCR, one entry per CDR3 protein. In the table there are about 120,000 distinct CDR3 sequences, approximately 15% of which are singletons. This sample comprised whole blood, obtained in connection with sensitization to the hapten diphenylcyclopropenone (DPC). Every receptor here comes from a man aged 18-30 years with alopecia areata. Some clones in this sample may be carry-over from other donors' samples.

This chain uses TRBV7-6 with TRBJ1-5, with 7 nucleotides matching TRBD1. V lost 5 bases and J lost 4; bases outside the gene matches: 8. Germline-derived CDR1 and CDR2 are SGHVS and FNYEAQ. The CDR3 covers 15 residues. CDR3 region: CASSRWDSQNQPQHF. The CDR3 bases are TGTGCCAGCAGCCGGTGGGACAGCCAAAATCAGCCCCAGCATTTT. Full variable domain (rest looked up from reference TRBV7-6 and TRBJ1-5): GAGVSQSPRYKVTKRGQDVALRCDPISGHVSLYWYRQALGQGPEFLTYFNYEAQQDKSGLPNDRFSAERPEGSISTLTIQRTEQRDSAMYRCASSRWDSQNQPQHFGDGTRLSIL.

This clonotype has just a few counts. The rearrangement links TRBV5-6 to TRBJ2-4; TRBD2 is a possible D gene (5 bases). Germline loops: CDR1 SGHDT, CDR2 YYEEEE. V shed 1 base and J shed 0 bases, with 14 bases lying between them. The CDR3 runs 17 residues. Here the CDR3 reads CASSLSGPAIAKNIQYF. CDR3 sequence (DNA): TGTGCCAGCAGCTTGAGCGGACCCGCTATAGCCAAAAACATTCAGTACTTC.

The CDR3 DNA reads TGCGCCAGCAGCCAAGATCAGGGACGGATTGGTGAGCAGTACTTC. Translated, it gives CASSQDQGRIGEQYF. This sequence joins TRBV4-1 and TRBJ2-7; D may correspond to TRBD1 or TRBD2 (5 bases each). The CDR3 is 15 amino acids. Trimming stripped 0 bases from V and 7 bases from J, with 16 bases between. CDR1 MGHRA and CDR2 YSYEKL come from the germline V gene.

This clonotype showed up just a few times. The chain joins TRBV5-1 to TRBJ2-1; possibly TRBD1 for D (6 bases). V dropped 4 bases and J dropped 6 bases, with 11 bases sitting between them. The CDR3 runs 13 residues. Looked up from germline, CDR1 is SGHRS and CDR2 is YFSETQ. This chain's CDR3 is CASSPDRRNEQFF. The CDR3 nucleotides are TGCGCCAGCAGCCCGGACAGACGCAATGAGCAGTTCTTC.

In this sample, this clonotype turned up a few times. The rearrangement joins TRBV3-1 to TRBJ2-2; a possible D gene is TRBD2 (6 bases). V was trimmed by 5 bases and J by 4 bases, leaving 17 bases between them. The CDR3 runs to 16 residues. Germline V lookup: CDR1 LGHDT, CDR2 YNNKEL (reference sequence). The CDR3 region is CASSLNLIAATGELFF. The CDR3 coding sequence is TGTGCCAGCAGCTTAAATTTAATAGCGGCCACCGGGGAGCTGTTTTTT.

This sequence joins TRBV4-1 and TRBJ2-7; weak D call: TRBD2 (6 bases). Germline loops: CDR1 MGHRA, CDR2 YSYEKL. This CDR3 region has 13 residues. V was shortened by 4 bases and J by 2 bases, with 9 bases between the two germline ends. CDR3 residues: CASSPGSTYEQYF. The CDR3 bases are TGCGCCAGCAGCCCCGGGAGTACCTACGAGCAGTACTTC.

This clonotype was seen more than once but under ten times. The chain combines TRBV12-3 or TRBV12-4 with TRBJ2-5; possibly TRBD1 for D (6 bases). Trimming stripped 4 bases from V and 1 base from J, with 7 bases between. There are 13 residues in the CDR3. The CDR3 bases are TGTGCCAGCAGTTGGACAGCCCAAGAGACCCAGTACTTC. It encodes CASSWTAQETQYF.

The DNA of the CDR3 is TGTGCCAGCAGCCCGGGTTCTCGGATCTATGGCTACACCTTC. As protein: CASSPGSRIYGYTF. The chain employs TRBV6-5 and TRBJ1-2; no definite D call. From germline, CDR1 is MNHEY and CDR2 SVGAGI. This CDR3 spans 14 amino acids. The ends were cut back, 6 bases at V and 4 bases at J, with 15 bases in the middle.

This clonotype has more than one count but fewer than ten. The chain combines TRBV12-3 or TRBV12-4 with TRBJ1-6, with a possible D match to TRBD1 (5 bases). V was trimmed by 6 bases and J by 10 bases, leaving 16 bases between them. The CDR3 spans 14 residues. The CDR3 DNA is TGTGCCAGCAGCTTTGGGCAGTGGGGGTCACCCCTCCACTTT. Residues: CASSFGQWGSPLHF.

This sequence joins TRBV6-2 or TRBV6-3 and TRBJ2-7; unclear D gene. The CDR3 contains 13 residues. Germline assignment: CDR1 MNHEY and CDR2 SVGEGT. Trimming pared 5 bases from V and 7 bases from J, leaving 15 bases between. CDR3: CASSRPQSGEQYF. The CDR3 nucleotides are TGTGCCAGCAGTAGACCCCAGTCGGGTGAGCAGTACTTC.

This clonotype has only a few counts. The chain carries TRBV9 and TRBJ1-1; the D is unclear. V was pared by 0 bases and J by 1 base, with 7 bases between. Germline loops: CDR1 SGDLS, CDR2 YYNGEE. The CDR3 spans 14 residues. The CDR3 protein is CASSVDWANTEAFF. As DNA, the CDR3 is TGTGCCAGCAGCGTAGATTGGGCGAACACTGAAGCTTTCTTT.

This chain uses TRBV29-1 with TRBJ1-2, with TRBD1 as a possible D gene (5 bases). The CDR3 length is 10 residues. Germline V gene sequence: CDR1 SQVTM, CDR2 ANQGSEA. Trimming cost V 7 bases and J 6 bases, with 9 bases left between them. The CDR3 is CSGDLHGYTF. The CDR3, as DNA: TGCAGCGGGGACCTACATGGCTACACCTTC.

This chain uses TRBV5-1 with TRBJ2-3; 7 bases line up with TRBD1. Germline V gene sequence: CDR1 SGHRS, CDR2 YFSETQ. The CDR3 spans 15 residues. J was trimmed by 4 bases and V by 0 bases; bases with no gene match: 5. For the CDR3, the DNA is TGCGCCAGCAGCTTGGTTGGGGACAGAGCAGATACGCAGTATTTT. It yields the protein CASSLVGDRADTQYF.

This clonotype was seen just once. The chain carries TRBV2 and TRBJ1-5, with D uncertain. Trimming cost V 3 bases and J 0 bases, with 3 bases left between them. This CDR3 region has 13 residues. Germline values: CDR1 SNHLY, CDR2 FYNNEI. DNA of the CDR3: TGTGCCAGCAGTGAGATTAGCAATCAGCCCCAGCATTTT. This translates into CASSEISNQPQHF.

The chain joins TRBV12-3 or TRBV12-4 to TRBJ2-1; D might be TRBD1 (5 bases). The CDR3 is 13 residues long. Trimming left V 6 bases short and J 8 bases short, with 14 bases between. The CDR3 DNA is TGTGCCAGCAGCTCTACAGGTGAACATGAGCAGTTCTTC. Encoded protein: CASSSTGEHEQFF.

The V and J genes are TRBV7-3 and TRBJ1-1; tentatively, D is TRBD1 (5 bases). Per germline, CDR1 SGHTA and CDR2 FQGTGA. The CDR3 totals 13 residues. V shed 2 bases and J shed 5 bases, with 9 bases lying between them. CDR3 sequence: CASSLLGGTEAFF. The CDR3 region has the DNA TGTGCCAGCAGCTTACTGGGGGGAACTGAAGCTTTCTTT.

As DNA, the CDR3 is TGCAGCGTTTGGACAGCCCTCTCCTACAATGAGCAGTTCTTC. This encodes CSVWTALSYNEQFF. This chain connects TRBV29-1 to TRBJ2-1, with D possibly TRBD1 on 6 matching bases. The CDR3 covers 14 residues. The V and J ends lost 5 bases and 0 bases respectively, with 11 bases between them. CDR1 and CDR2 from the germline V gene are SQVTM and ANQGSEA.

This clonotype was seen repeatedly, ten times or more. The chain has TRBV7-9 and TRBJ2-7; 8 positions match TRBD1. The CDR3 runs to 15 residues. Germline V gives CDR1 SEHNR, CDR2 FQNEAQ (reference sequence). Trimming took 5 bases from V and 4 from J; bases not matched to a gene: 10. CDR3 sequence (DNA): TGTGCCAGCAGCAGGGTCGCGACAGGGGTATACGAGCAGTACTTC. Translated, it gives CASSRVATGVYEQYF. Filled out from reference TRBV7-9 and TRBJ2-7, the complete variable domain reads DTGVSQNPRHKITKRGQNVTFRCDPISEHNRLYWYRQTLGQGPEFLTYFQNEAQLEKSRLLSDRFSAERPKGSFSTLEIQRTEQGDSAMYLCASSRVATGVYEQYFGPGTRLTVT.

The chain joins TRBV4-1 to TRBJ2-1; 11 positions match TRBD2. This CDR3 has 15 amino acids. From germline, CDR1 is MGHRA and CDR2 YSYEKL. After removal of 3 bases from V and 7 bases from J, the junction contained 5 bases not matched to a gene. CDR3 in amino acids: CASSHPTSGTNEQFF. CDR3 DNA sequence: TGCGCCAGCAGCCACCCGACTAGCGGGACAAATGAGCAGTTCTTC.

This chain joins TRBV29-1 and TRBJ2-7; D call uncertain. The CDR3 totals 13 residues. V was pared by 7 bases and J by 3 bases, with 16 bases between. Germline V lookup: CDR1 SQVTM, CDR2 ANQGSEA. The DNA of the CDR3 is TGCAGCGCGGGCCAGGTCAAAGGCTACGAGCAGTACTTC. Encoded protein: CSAGQVKGYEQYF.